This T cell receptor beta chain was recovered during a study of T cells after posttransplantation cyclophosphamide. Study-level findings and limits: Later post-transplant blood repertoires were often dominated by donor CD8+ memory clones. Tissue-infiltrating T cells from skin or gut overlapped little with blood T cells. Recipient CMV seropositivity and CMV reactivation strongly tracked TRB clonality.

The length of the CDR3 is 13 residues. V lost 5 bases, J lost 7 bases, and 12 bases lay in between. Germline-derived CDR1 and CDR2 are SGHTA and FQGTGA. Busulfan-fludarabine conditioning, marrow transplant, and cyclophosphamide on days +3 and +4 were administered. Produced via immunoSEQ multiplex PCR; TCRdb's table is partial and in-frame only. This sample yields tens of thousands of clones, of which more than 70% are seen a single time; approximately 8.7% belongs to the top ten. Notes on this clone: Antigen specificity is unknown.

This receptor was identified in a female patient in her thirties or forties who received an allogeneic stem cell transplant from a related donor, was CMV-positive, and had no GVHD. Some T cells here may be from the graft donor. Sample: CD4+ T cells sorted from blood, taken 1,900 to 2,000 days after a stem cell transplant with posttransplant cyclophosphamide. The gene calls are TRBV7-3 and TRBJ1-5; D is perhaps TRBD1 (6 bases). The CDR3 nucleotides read TGTGCCAGCAGCGCGTCTACAGGGCAGCCCCAGCATTTT. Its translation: CASSASTGQPQHF.